This paragraph reports one TCR beta chain. This sample stems from a study of blood T cell repertoires in COVID-19. Study as a whole: Sites in the United States, Italy and Spain provided acute and convalescent COVID-19 samples. In each case, the material was cDNA or gDNA derived from T cells, B-cell-depleted T cells, or PBMCs.

In the authors' workflow: Amplification of reference gene primers was used by the study to estimate nucleated cell counts. Data came from immunoSEQ multiplex PCR; TCRdb stores just in-frame clones and leaves some out. That table gives V, J and clone size, and the DNA gave D and trimming. The profile covers fewer than 250,000 clones, with around 85% appearing a single time and approximately 0.75% taken by the ten largest. This CDR3 contains 14 residues. Trimming pared 9 bases from V and 0 bases from J, leaving 12 bases between. CDR1 and CDR2 (germline): SNHLY, FYNNEI. This clonotype was sampled from a woman in her 70s with acute or convalescent COVID-19. This chain connects TRBV2 to TRBJ1-5; D is perhaps TRBD1 (5 bases). Sequencing used peripheral blood. CDR3 sequence (DNA): TGTGCCAGTCAGGACACCTATAGCAATCAGCCCCAGCATTTT. Encoded protein: CASQDTYSNQPQHF. Complete variable domain (other parts from reference TRBV2 and TRBJ1-5): EPEVTQTPSHQVTQMGQEVILRCVPISNHLYFYWYRQILGQKVEFLVSFYNNEISEKSEIFDDQFSVERPDGSNFTLKIRSTKLEDSAMYFCASQDTYSNQPQHFGDGTRLSIL.